Listed below are T cell receptor beta chains from one sample, sequenced in a study of cytomegalovirus exposure and HLA in healthy donors. Assay: immunoSEQ multiplex PCR; the TCRdb copy retains only in-frame clones and omits some. In the table there are some 170,000 clones, around 92% of which are singletons. Sequencing was carried out using PBMCs. Receptor source: a woman in her late teens or twenties in good health and CMV-seropositive. Both conserved end residues are part of each CDR3. Each record gives: clone size, V gene, D gene, J gene, CDR3 DNA, CDR3 protein. D genes are given only for firm matches. Some rows mark clone size as missing; the rest say once, few, many or name a class of expanded clone.

>few|TRBV5-8|-|TRBJ2-7
TGTGCCAGCAGCGCCGGAGCAGCACGGGGCGAGCAGTACTTC
CASSAGAARGEQYF
>-|TRBV18|-|TRBJ1-4
TGTGCCAGCTCACCACGGTCGGATGAAAAACTGTTTTTT
CASSPRSDEKLFF
>-|TRBV29-1|-|TRBJ2-7
TGCAGCGTTGCCCGGGACTCGCCACCCGAGCAGTACTTC
CSVARDSPPEQYF
>-|TRBV7-6|TRBD2|TRBJ2-1
TGTGCCAGCAGCTTAGTCGTTTCTAGCGGGGGGAATGAGCAGTTCTTC
CASSLVVSSGGNEQFF
>-|TRBV4-3|TRBD1|TRBJ1-5
TGCGCCAGCAGCCCCCTGGCAGGGGGCGGACAGCCCCAGCATTTT
CASSPLAGGGQPQHF
>-|TRBV9|TRBD1|TRBJ1-2
TGTGCCAGCAGCATATCCCCAGGGGGCTCAGGTGGCTACACCTTC
CASSISPGGSGGYTF
>-|TRBV15|TRBD2|TRBJ2-1
TGTGCCACCAGCAGAGATCCAGCGGGAGCCAATGAGCAGTTCTTC
CATSRDPAGANEQFF
>-|TRBV30|-|TRBJ1-4
TGTGCCTGGAGTGTAGTCAGGGGTTACGGAAAACTGTTTTTT
CAWSVVRGYGKLFF
>-|TRBV7-9|TRBD1|TRBJ2-5
TGTGCCAGCAGCTTGGGGGACAGGGGTCACCAAGAGACCCAGTACTTC
CASSLGDRGHQETQYF
>-|TRBV6-1|-|TRBJ1-1
TGTGCCACCACCCCCCAAGCGAACACTGAAGCTTTCTTT
CATTPQANTEAFF
>-|TRBV7-2|TRBD2|TRBJ2-1
TGTGCCAGCAGCAGTAGGACTAGCGGGAGTATAGATGAGCAGTTCTTC
CASSSRTSGSIDEQFF
>-|TRBV11-2|TRBD1|TRBJ2-7
TGTGCCAGCACCGGGGGACAGGAGAAAGACTACGAGCAGTACTTC
CASTGGQEKDYEQYF
>-|TRBV19|-|TRBJ1-1
TGTGCCAGCCTCCGGACAGCCCTGAACACTGAAGCTTTCTTT
CASLRTALNTEAFF